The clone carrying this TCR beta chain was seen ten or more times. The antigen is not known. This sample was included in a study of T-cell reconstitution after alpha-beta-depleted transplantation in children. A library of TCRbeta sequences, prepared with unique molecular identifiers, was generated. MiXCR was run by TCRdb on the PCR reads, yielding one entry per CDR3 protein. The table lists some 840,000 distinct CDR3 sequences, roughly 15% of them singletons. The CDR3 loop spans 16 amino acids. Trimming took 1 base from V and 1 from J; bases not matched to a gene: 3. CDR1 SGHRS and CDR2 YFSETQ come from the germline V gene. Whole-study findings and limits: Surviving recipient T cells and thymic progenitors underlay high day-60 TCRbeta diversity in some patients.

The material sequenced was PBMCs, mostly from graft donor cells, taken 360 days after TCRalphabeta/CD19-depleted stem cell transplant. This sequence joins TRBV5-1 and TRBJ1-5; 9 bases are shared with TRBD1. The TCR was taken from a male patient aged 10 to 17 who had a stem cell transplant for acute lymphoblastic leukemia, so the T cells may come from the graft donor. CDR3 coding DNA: TGCGCCAGCAGCTTGTCGGGACAGGGAAGCAATCAGCCCCAGCATTTT. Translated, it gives CASSLSGQGSNQPQHF.